These 14 T cell receptor beta chains share one sample of origin, sequenced in a study of T cell responses to AZD1222 COVID-19 vaccine. TCRdb keeps only in-frame clones here, not all; method: immunoSEQ multiplex PCR. The table records about 110,000 clones, about 87% of them present only once. Here the sequenced sample was peripheral blood, taken 28 days after the second AZD1222 dose. The receptors originated from an adult who received the AZD1222 COVID-19 vaccine.

In DNA, the CDR3 is TGTGCCATCAGTGAGTCAGGGGAATATGGCTACACCTTC. It codes for CAISESGEYGYTF. The gene calls are TRBV10-3 and TRBJ1-2, with a tentative D call TRBD1 (5 bases). Germline V gene sequence: CDR1 ENHRY, CDR2 SYGVKD. Deletions cut 0 bases from V and 5 bases from J, with 7 bases between. The CDR3 covers 13 residues.

This rearrangement joins TRBV18 to TRBJ1-4; D call uncertain. Germline assignment: CDR1 KGHSH and CDR2 LQKENI. This CDR3 has 16 residues. Trimming took 2 bases from V and 0 from J, leaving 10 bases between them. The CDR3 DNA reads as TGTGCCAGCTCACCATCCCTGGAATCAACTAATGAAAAACTGTTTTTT. Protein sequence: CASSPSLESTNEKLFF.

The chain recombines TRBV2 with TRBJ1-2, with a possible D match to TRBD1 (5 bases). The V gene's germline CDR1 is SNHLY and CDR2 FYNNEI. This CDR3 spans 15 amino acids. V shed 7 bases and J shed 4 bases, with 19 bases lying between them. The CDR3 spells CASIKGLAGFYGYTF. The CDR3 DNA is TGTGCCAGCATTAAGGGGTTGGCAGGATTCTATGGCTACACCTTC.

J is TRBJ1-2 and V is TRBV27; D gene unclear. Germline CDR1 MNHEY, CDR2 SMNVEV (reference sequence). V was pared by 4 bases and J by 0 bases, with 12 bases between. The CDR3 extends over 15 amino acids. The CDR3 region is CASSSSTTANYGYTF. The CDR3 nucleotides read TGTGCCAGCAGTTCCTCCACCACTGCTAACTATGGCTACACCTTC.

V gene TRBV18 combines with J gene TRBJ1-2; no firm D call. Trimming removed 5 bases at V and 8 bases at J, with 15 bases between. This CDR3 has 13 residues. Germline-derived CDR1 and CDR2 are KGHSH and LQKENI. Here the CDR3 DNA reads TGTGCCAGCTCAGCACGACAAGGTGGGGGCTACACCTTC. This codes for CASSARQGGGYTF.

V usage is TRBV3-1 (or the pseudogene TRBV3-2) and J usage is TRBJ2-5; D remains unclear. With 3 bases removed from V and 5 bases from J, the gap between germline ends came to 10 bases. Germline values: CDR1 LGHDT, CDR2 YNNKEL (reference sequence). This CDR3 spans 13 amino acids. This CDR3 is CASSQTVSETQYF. In DNA form, the CDR3 reads TGTGCCAGCAGCCAGACGGTATCGGAGACCCAGTACTTC.

The rearrangement uses TRBV6-2 or TRBV6-3 and TRBJ1-5; TRBD1 is a possible D gene (6 bases). The CDR3 extends over 17 amino acids. Germline CDR1 reads MNHEY; CDR2 reads SVGEGT. The V and J ends lost 4 bases and 4 bases respectively, with 20 bases between them. The CDR3 loop is CASSFTLRDKENQPQHF. In DNA form, the CDR3 reads TGTGCCAGCAGTTTCACTCTCAGGGACAAGGAGAATCAGCCCCAGCATTTT.

The chain couples TRBV7-9 to TRBJ1-3; perhaps TRBD1 as D (5 bases). Trimming removed 5 bases from V and 2 bases from J, with 19 bases in between. CDR3 size: 17 residues. The V gene's germline CDR1 is SEHNR and CDR2 FQNEAQ (reference sequence). The CDR3 region has the DNA TGTGCCAGCAGCCGCGGTTTAGGGGTTAAACCTGGAAACACCATATATTTT. Protein: CASSRGLGVKPGNTIYF.

V is TRBV4-3 and J is TRBJ2-2; 7 positions match TRBD1. Trimming took 0 bases from V and 5 from J; bases not matched to a gene: 12. In germline, CDR1 is LGHNA, CDR2 YSLEER. The CDR3 totals 18 residues. The CDR3 loop reads CASSQEGARTGVTGELFF. CDR3 sequence (DNA): TGCGCCAGCAGCCAAGAAGGGGCAAGGACAGGAGTTACCGGGGAGCTGTTTTTT.

The sample holds one count of this clone. V usage is TRBV2 and J usage is TRBJ1-3; 7 bases are a match to TRBD1. Unmatched junction bases numbered 11, after V lost 6 bases and J lost 0 bases. Germline lookup yields CDR1 SNHLY and CDR2 FYNNEI. CDR3 length: 17 amino acids. The CDR3 region is CASSRDSEESSGNTIYF. For the CDR3, the DNA is TGTGCCAGCAGCCGGGACAGCGAAGAGAGCTCTGGAAACACCATATATTTT.

This clone was seen once. The chain recombines TRBV5-4 with TRBJ1-1; no clear D gene. With 4 bases removed from V and 0 bases from J, the gap between germline ends came to 10 bases. Germline V gene sequence: CDR1 SGHNT, CDR2 YYREEE (reference sequence). The CDR3 is 14 residues long. The CDR3 DNA is TGTGCCAGCAGCATCGACACCATGAACACTGAAGCTTTCTTT. Its translation is CASSIDTMNTEAFF.

This clone was detected once. The gene calls are TRBV6-2 or TRBV6-3 and TRBJ1-5, with D perhaps matching TRBD1 (5 bases). CDR3 length: 16 amino acids. Trimming shortened V by 1 base and J by 3 bases, and 13 bases separated the two germline ends. Germline V gives CDR1 MNHEY, CDR2 SVGEGT. CDR3: CASSYLGTGVNQPQHF. In DNA, the CDR3 is TGTGCCAGCAGTTACTTGGGGACGGGAGTCAATCAGCCCCAGCATTTT.

The CDR3 sequence: CASSLEWASNSPLHF. Here the CDR3 DNA reads TGTGCCAGCAGCTTAGAGTGGGCCAGTAATTCACCCCTCCACTTT. This chain uses TRBV7-9 with TRBJ1-6; D remains ambiguous. Trimming removed 1 base from V and 6 bases from J, with 10 bases in between. Germline loops: CDR1 SEHNR, CDR2 FQNEAQ (reference sequence). The CDR3 loop spans 15 amino acids. The full variable domain, completed using reference TRBV7-9 and TRBJ1-6, is DTGVSQNPRHKITKRGQNVTFRCDPISEHNRLYWYRQTLGQGPEFLTYFQNEAQLEKSRLLSDRFSAERPKGSFSTLEIQRTEQGDSAMYLCASSLEWASNSPLHFGNGTRLTVT.

V is TRBV14 and J is TRBJ1-4, with D perhaps TRBD1 (6 bases). V was shortened by 3 bases and J by 11 bases, with 16 bases between the two germline ends. Germline CDR1 is SGHDN and CDR2 is FVKESK. The CDR3 runs 14 residues. The CDR3 reads CASSQGRGPSKLFF. The CDR3 nucleotides read TGTGCCAGCAGCCAGGGCAGGGGTCCGTCGAAACTGTTTTTT.